The clone carrying this T cell receptor (beta chain) was found a few times. What it binds is unknown. The V gene lost 6 bases and the J gene lost 2 bases, with 20 bases spanning the gap. This CDR3 has 16 residues. Per the germline V gene, CDR1 is DFQATT and CDR2 is SNEGSKA (reference sequence). Unique molecular identifiers were used in preparing the TCRbeta library. TCRdb analysed the PCR reads with MiXCR anew, one entry per CDR3 protein. The sample gives approximately 190,000 distinct CDR3 sequences, roughly 6% of which show up once; about 5% is in the top ten. The entry originates in a study of T-cell reconstitution after alpha-beta-depleted transplantation in children. Study-wide findings and caveats: One year post-transplant, T-cell counts and diversity were largely derived from T cells produced anew.

V usage is TRBV20-1 and J usage is TRBJ2-1; tentative D call: TRBD1 (6 bases). The sample was PBMCs, taken before TCRalphabeta/CD19-depleted stem cell transplant. The TCR comes from a girl under three years old with combined immunodeficiency, due to receive a stem cell transplant. CDR3 protein: CSAKSFVGATYNEQFF. CDR3 coding DNA: TGCAGTGCAAAGTCCTTTGTGGGGGCCACCTACAATGAGCAGTTCTTC.